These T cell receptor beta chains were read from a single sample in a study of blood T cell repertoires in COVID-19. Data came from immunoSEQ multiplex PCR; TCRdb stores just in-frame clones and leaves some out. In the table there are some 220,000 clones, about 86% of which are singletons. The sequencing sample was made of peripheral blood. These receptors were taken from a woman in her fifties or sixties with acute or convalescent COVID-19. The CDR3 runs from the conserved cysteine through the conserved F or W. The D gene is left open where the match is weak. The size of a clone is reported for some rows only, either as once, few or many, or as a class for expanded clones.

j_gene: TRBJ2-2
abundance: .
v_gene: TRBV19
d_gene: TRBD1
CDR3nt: TGTGCCAGTACGGCGGCAGGGGGAAAACCCGGGGAGCTGTTTTTT
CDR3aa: CASTAAGGKPGELFF

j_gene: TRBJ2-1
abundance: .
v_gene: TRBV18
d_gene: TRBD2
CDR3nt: TGTGCCAGCTCACCGACTGTGCGGGGGGCTTACAATGAGCAGTTCTTC
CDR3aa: CASSPTVRGAYNEQFF

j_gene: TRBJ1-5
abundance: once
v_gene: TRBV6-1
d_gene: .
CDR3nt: TGTGCCAGCAGTGAAGCCCCGGATCAGCCCCAGCATTTT
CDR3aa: CASSEAPDQPQHF

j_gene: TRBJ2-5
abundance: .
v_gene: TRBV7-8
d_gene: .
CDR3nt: TGTGCCAGCTCCCTCGCGGGGAGGTTTCGGGAGACCCAGTACTTC
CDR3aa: CASSLAGRFRETQYF

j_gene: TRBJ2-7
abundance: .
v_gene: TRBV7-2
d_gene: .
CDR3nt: TGTGCCAGCAGCTTAAATGTGGGGCTCCGCTCCTACGAGCAGTACTTC
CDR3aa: CASSLNVGLRSYEQYF

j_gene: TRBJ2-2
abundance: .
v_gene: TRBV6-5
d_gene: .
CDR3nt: TGTGCCAGCATATCCCCGAGCACCGGGGAGCTGTTTTTT
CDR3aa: CASISPSTGELFF

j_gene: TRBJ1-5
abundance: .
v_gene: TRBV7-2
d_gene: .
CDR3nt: TGTGCCAGCAGCAAAAACAGGAATCAGCCCCAGCATTTT
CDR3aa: CASSKNRNQPQHF

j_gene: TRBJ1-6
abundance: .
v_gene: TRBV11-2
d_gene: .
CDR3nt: TGTGCCAGCAGCTTGACAGGACAGTATAATTCACCCCTCCACTTT
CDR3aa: CASSLTGQYNSPLHF

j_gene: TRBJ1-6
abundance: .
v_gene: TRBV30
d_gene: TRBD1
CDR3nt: TGTGCCTGGAAGGTTCAGGACAGGAATAATTCACCCCTCCACTTT
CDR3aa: CAWKVQDRNNSPLHF

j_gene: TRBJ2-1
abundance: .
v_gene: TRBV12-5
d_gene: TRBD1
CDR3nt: TGTGCTAGTGGTCCTTCAGGGGGCCGATCCTACAATGAGCAGTTCTTC
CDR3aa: CASGPSGGRSYNEQFF

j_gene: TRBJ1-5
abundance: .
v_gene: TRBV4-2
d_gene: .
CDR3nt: TGTGCCAGCAGCCAAGATCGGGGGGGCAGCAATCAGCCCCAGCATTTT
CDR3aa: CASSQDRGGSNQPQHF

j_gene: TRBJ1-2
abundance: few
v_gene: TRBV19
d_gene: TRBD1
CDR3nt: TGTGCCAGTACCCTAAGGGGGACAGGGACAGGGGGAGAGTTTAAGGGCTACACCTTC
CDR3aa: CASTLRGTGTGGEFKGYTF

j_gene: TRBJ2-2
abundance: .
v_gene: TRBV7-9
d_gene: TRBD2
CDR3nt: TGTGCCAGCAGCGTTAGCGGGGACCGGGGGGAGCTGTTTTTT
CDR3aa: CASSVSGDRGELFF

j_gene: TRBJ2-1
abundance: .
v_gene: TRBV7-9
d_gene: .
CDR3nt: TGTGCCAGCAGCCCCGCCGGAGATGAGCAGTTCTTC
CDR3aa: CASSPAGDEQFF

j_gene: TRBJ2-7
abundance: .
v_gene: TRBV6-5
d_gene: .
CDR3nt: TGTGCCAGCAGCTCCGAACGGGGGAGCTCCTACGAGCAGTACTTC
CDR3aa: CASSSERGSSYEQYF

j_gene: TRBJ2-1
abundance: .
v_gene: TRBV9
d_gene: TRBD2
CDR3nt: TGTGCCAGCAGCGGTGCACTAGCGGGGGGCTTAGGGGGTGAGCAGTTCTTC
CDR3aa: CASSGALAGGLGGEQFF

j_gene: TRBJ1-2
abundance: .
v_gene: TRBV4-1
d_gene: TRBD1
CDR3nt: TGCGCCAGCAGCCAAGAGCAAACAGGGGGCGGGTATGGCTACACCTTC
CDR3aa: CASSQEQTGGGYGYTF

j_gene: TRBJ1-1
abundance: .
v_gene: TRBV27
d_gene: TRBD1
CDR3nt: TGTGCCAGCAGCCGAACCTCCGGGACAGGCCTCTTGAGGAACACTGAAGCTTTCTTT
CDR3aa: CASSRTSGTGLLRNTEAFF

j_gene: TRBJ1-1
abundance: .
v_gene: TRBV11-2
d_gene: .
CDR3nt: TGTGCCAGCAGCTTATTCCCCTTCGGAGAGATGAACACTGAAGCTTTCTTT
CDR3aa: CASSLFPFGEMNTEAFF

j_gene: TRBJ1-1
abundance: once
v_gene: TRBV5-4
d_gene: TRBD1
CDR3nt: TGTGCCAGCAGCTCGAGGACAGGGGTAACGAACACTGAAGCTTTCTTT
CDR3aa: CASSSRTGVTNTEAFF

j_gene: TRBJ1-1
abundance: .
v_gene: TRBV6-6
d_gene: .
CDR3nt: TGTGCCAGCAGTTACGTGGGGTCCGGGAGGGGTGAAGCTTTCTTT
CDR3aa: CASSYVGSGRGEAFF

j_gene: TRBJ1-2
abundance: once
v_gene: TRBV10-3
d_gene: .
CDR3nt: TGTGCCATCAGTGGACAGGCGGATGGCTACACCTTC
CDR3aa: CAISGQADGYTF

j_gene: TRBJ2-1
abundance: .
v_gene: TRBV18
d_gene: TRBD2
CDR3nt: TGTGCCAGCTCACCCCAGACTAGCGGGGAATACAATGAGCAGTTCTTC
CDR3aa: CASSPQTSGEYNEQFF

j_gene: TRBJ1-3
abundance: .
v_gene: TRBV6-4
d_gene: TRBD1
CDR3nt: TGTGCCAGCAGTGACTCGAGGGATTCCGGGACAGGGGCTGGAAACACCATATATTTT
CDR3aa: CASSDSRDSGTGAGNTIYF

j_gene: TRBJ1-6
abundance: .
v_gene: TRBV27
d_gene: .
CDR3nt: TGTGCCAGCACTGCGAACCCATATAATTCACCCCTCCACTTT
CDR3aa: CASTANPYNSPLHF

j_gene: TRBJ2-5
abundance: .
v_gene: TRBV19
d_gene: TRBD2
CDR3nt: TGTGCCAGTAGTATTCTAGCGGGGGAAGAGACCCAGTACTTC
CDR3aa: CASSILAGEETQYF